This T cell receptor (beta chain) was identified during a study of shared clonotypes between healthy human individuals. Notes on the study in general: When compared with the clonotypes that were shared by all four sorted-subset donors, the non-shared clonotypes turned out to have lower generation probabilities. Between a few donors, naive CD4 clonotypes were shared at a level of around 4.9%. Enrolling few donors narrowed the genetic and exposure-history diversity that was represented.

The study drew all its donors from Caucasian adults living in Nashville, Tennessee. Germline values: CDR1 SNHLY, CDR2 FYNNEI. The CDR3 sequence is 16 residues long. Deletions cut 6 bases from V and 0 bases from J, with 17 bases between. Clones were sequenced by immunoSEQ multiplex PCR, and TCRdb holds only the in-frame ones, with some missing. The sample contains roughly 2,300,000 clones, under 95% of which appear only once. Notes on this clone: Its antigen remains unidentified.

The TCR sequence derives from a man aged 18 to 30 in good health. Some clones in this sample may be carry-over from other donors' samples. V usage is TRBV2 and J usage is TRBJ1-2; D remains ambiguous. Source material: naive CD4+ T cells from PBMCs. Subset given: CD45RA+ positively selected. The CDR3 nucleotides are TGTGCCAGCAGACAACCGGTGGCGGGAGCTAACTATGGCTACACCTTC. This encodes CASRQPVAGANYGYTF. The full variable domain, in which reference TRBV2 and TRBJ1-2 provide the parts outside the CDR3, is EPEVTQTPSHQVTQMGQEVILRCVPISNHLYFYWYRQILGQKVEFLVSFYNNEISEKSEIFDDQFSVERPDGSNFTLKIRSTKLEDSAMYFCASRQPVAGANYGYTFGSGTRLTVV.